This T cell receptor beta chain was observed in a study of Ad26.COV2.S vaccination and SARS-CoV-2 variants. Study-wide context: The Ad26.COV2.S arm of the COV1001 trial was where the donor was placed. Study-level findings and limits: Reported findings describe substantial breadth in spike-specific CD8+ and CD4+ T cell responses following vaccination. Measurements of TCR breadth and depth may have given underestimates of the total T cell responses.

This clone was observed a single time. Its target is unknown. The data were produced by immunoSEQ multiplex PCR, yet TCRdb's version contains in-frame clones alone and is incomplete. This sample carries 380,000 or so clones, 88% of them seen once, and the ten largest clones take about 6.4%. Treatment meaning: 15 to 20 received Ad26.COV2.S at low or high dose, single or two shots; about 5 received placebo; per-sample allocation not given. Sampling happened 63 days after the first vaccine or placebo injection. Aged 18-55 years, donor was enrolled in Boston in the early 2020s. Here the sequenced sample was peripheral blood, taken in a trial of Ad26.COV2.S vaccine versus placebo. This TCR came from a person between 18 and 59 years old who received the Ad26.COV2.S COVID-19 vaccine or a placebo.

The DNA for the CDR3 is TGTGCTAGTGGCCGAGGGGGGGTCTACGAGCAGTACTTC. It encodes CASGRGGVYEQYF. The rearrangement links TRBV12-5 to TRBJ2-7, with D perhaps TRBD2 (7 bases). Germline CDR1 and CDR2: LGHNT and FRNRAP. V lost 6 bases, J lost 3 bases, and 12 bases lay in between. This CDR3 has 13 amino acids.